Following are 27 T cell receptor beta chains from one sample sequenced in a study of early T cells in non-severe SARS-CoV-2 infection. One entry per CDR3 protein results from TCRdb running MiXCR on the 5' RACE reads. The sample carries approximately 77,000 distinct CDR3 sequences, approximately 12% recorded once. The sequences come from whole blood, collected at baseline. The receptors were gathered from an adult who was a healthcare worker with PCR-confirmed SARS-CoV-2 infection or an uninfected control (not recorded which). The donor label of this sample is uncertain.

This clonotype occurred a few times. The CDR3 is CASSQDTESTQYF. In DNA form, the CDR3 reads TGTGCCAGCAGCCAAGATACAGAAAGCACCCAGTACTTC. This chain connects TRBV14 to TRBJ2-5; D not resolved. The CDR3 is made up of 13 amino acids. Trimming pared 0 bases from V and 8 bases from J, leaving 10 bases between. Germline values: CDR1 SGHDN, CDR2 FVKESK.

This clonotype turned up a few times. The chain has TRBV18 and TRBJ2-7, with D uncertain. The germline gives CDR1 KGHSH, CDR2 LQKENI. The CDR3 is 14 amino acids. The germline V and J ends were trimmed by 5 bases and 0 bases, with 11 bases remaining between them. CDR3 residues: CASSTKESSYEQYF. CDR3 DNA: TGTGCCAGCTCAACCAAGGAGAGCTCCTACGAGCAGTACTTC.

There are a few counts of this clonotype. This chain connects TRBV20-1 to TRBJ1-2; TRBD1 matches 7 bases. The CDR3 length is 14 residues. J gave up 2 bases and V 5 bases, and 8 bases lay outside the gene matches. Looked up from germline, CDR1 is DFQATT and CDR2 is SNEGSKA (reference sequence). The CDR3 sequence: CSAVTGEGNYGYTF. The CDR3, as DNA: TGCAGTGCTGTTACAGGGGAAGGAAACTATGGCTACACCTTC.

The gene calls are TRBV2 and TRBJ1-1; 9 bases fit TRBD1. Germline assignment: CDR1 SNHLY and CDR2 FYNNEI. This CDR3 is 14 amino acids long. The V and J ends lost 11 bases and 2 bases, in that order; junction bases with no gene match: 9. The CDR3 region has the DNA TGTGCCGGAAAAATGGGACAGGGCAACACTGAAGCTTTCTTT. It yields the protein CAGKMGQGNTEAFF.

CDR3 residues: CASSPMGASDTQYF. The CDR3 DNA is TGTGCCAGCAGTCCGATGGGGGCATCGGATACGCAGTATTTT. This chain links TRBV6-2 or TRBV6-3 with TRBJ2-3; D possibly corresponds to TRBD1 (6 bases). The CDR3 runs to 14 residues. Trimming took off 5 bases at V and 6 bases at J, with 15 bases between the two ends. CDR1 is MNHEY and CDR2 is SVGEGT in the germline V gene.

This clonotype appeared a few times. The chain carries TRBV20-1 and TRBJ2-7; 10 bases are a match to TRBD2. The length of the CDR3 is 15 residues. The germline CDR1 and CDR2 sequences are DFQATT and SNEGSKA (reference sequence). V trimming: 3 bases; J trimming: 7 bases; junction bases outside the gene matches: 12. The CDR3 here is CSASRPSGGGEEQYF. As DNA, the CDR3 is TGCAGTGCTAGTCGCCCGAGCGGGGGGGGTGAGGAGCAGTACTTC.

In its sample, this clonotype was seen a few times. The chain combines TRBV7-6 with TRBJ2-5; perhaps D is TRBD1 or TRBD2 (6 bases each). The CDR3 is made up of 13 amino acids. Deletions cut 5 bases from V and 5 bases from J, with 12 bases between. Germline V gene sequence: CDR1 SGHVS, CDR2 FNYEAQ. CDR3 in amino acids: CASSPRRGETQYF. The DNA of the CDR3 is TGTGCCAGCAGCCCTAGGAGGGGGGAGACCCAGTACTTC.

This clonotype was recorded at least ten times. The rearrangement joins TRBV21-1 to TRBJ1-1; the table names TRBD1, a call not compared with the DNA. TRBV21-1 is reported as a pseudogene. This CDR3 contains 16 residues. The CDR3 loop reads CASSPGEASGGTEAFF. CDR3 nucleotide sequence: TGTGCCAGCAGCCCCGGCGAGGCGTCGGGGGGCACTGAAGCTTTCTTT.

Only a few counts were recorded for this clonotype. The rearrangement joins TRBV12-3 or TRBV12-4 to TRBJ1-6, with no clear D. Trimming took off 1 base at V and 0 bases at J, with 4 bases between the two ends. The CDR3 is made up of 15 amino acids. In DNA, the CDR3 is TGTGCCAGCAGTTTAGGGAGCTCCTATAATTCACCCCTCCACTTT. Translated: CASSLGSSYNSPLHF.

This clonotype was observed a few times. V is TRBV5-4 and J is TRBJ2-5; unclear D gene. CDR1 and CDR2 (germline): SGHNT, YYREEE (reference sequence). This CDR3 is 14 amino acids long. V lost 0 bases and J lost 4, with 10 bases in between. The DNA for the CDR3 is TGTGCCAGCAGCTTGGGTACCCCCCGAGAGACCCAGTACTTC. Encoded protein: CASSLGTPRETQYF.

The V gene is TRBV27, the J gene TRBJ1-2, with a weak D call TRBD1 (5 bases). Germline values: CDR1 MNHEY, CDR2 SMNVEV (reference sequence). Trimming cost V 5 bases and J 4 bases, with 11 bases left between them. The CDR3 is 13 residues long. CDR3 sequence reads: CASSAFDSYGYTF. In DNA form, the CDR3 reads TGTGCCAGCAGTGCTTTCGACAGCTATGGCTACACCTTC.

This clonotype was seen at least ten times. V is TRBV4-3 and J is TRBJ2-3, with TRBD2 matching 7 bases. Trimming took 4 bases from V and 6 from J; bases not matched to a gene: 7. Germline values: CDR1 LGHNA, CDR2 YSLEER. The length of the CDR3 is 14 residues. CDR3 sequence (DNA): TGCGCCAGCAGCCCGGGGGGTGCAGCGGATACGCAGTATTTT. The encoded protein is CASSPGGAADTQYF.

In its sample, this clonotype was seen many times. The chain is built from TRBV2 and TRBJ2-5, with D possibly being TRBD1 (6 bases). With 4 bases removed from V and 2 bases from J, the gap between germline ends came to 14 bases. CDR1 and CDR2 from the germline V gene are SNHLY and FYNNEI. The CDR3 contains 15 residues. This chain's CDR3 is CASSGARGSQETQYF. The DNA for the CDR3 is TGTGCCAGCAGTGGCGCCAGGGGTTCTCAAGAGACCCAGTACTTC. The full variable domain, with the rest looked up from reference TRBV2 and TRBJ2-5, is EPEVTQTPSHQVTQMGQEVILRCVPISNHLYFYWYRQILGQKVEFLVSFYNNEISEKSEIFDDQFSVERPDGSNFTLKIRSTKLEDSAMYFCASSGARGSQETQYFGPGTRLLVL.

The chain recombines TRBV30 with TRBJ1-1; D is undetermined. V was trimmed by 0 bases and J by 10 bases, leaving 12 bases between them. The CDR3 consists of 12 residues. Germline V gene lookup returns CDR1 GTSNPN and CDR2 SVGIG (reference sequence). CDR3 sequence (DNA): TGTGCCTGGAGTGTAGAATTTGCGGCAGCTTTCTTT. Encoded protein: CAWSVEFAAAFF.

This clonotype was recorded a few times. The CDR3 DNA follows: TGTGCCAGCGAAGCCGGGGCCAACGTCCTGACTTTC. Encoded protein: CASEAGANVLTF. The genes are TRBV6-2 or TRBV6-3 and TRBJ2-6; the D is unclear. Deletions cut 8 bases from V and 4 bases from J, with 6 bases between. CDR1 is MNHEY, CDR2 SVGEGT, per germline. The CDR3 is 12 amino acids.

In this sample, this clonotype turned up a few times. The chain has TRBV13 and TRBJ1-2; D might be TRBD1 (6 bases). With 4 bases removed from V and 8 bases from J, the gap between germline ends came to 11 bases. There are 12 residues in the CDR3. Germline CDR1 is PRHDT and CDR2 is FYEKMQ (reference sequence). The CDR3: CASSSGHLGYTF. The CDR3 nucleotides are TGTGCCAGCAGCTCGGGACACCTCGGCTACACCTTC. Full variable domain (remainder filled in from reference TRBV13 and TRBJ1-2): AAGVIQSPRHLIKEKRETATLKCYPIPRHDTVYWYQQGPGQDPQFLISFYEKMQSDKGSIPDRFSAQQFSDYHSELNMSSLELGDSALYFCASSSGHLGYTFGSGTRLTVV.

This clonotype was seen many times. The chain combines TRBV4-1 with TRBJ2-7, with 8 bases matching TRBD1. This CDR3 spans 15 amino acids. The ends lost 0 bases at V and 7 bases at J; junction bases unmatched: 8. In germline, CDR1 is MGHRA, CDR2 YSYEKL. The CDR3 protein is CASSQDVTGAGEQYF. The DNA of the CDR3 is TGCGCCAGCAGCCAAGACGTGACAGGGGCTGGGGAGCAGTACTTC.

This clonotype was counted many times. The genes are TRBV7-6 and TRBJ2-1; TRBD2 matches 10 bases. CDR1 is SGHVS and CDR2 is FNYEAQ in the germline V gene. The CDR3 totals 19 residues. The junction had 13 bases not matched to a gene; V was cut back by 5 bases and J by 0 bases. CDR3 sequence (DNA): TGTGCCAGCAGCCCAACCGGGACTAGCGCCAGGAGCTCCTACAATGAGCAGTTCTTC. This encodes CASSPTGTSARSSYNEQFF.

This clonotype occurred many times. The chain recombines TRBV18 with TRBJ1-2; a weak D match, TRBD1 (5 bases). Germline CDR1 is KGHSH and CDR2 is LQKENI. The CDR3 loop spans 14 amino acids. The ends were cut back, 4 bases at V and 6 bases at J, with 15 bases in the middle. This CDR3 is CASSLTRQLHGYTF. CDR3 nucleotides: TGTGCCAGCTCACTTACTCGACAGCTACATGGCTACACCTTC.

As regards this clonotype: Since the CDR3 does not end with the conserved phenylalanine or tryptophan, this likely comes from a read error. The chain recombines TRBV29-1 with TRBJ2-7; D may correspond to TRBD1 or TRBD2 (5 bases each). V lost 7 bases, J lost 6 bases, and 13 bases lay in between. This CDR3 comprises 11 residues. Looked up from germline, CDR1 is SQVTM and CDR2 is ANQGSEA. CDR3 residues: CSAVERGEQYS. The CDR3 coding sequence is TGCAGCGCGGTGGAGAGGGGCGAGCAGTACTCC.

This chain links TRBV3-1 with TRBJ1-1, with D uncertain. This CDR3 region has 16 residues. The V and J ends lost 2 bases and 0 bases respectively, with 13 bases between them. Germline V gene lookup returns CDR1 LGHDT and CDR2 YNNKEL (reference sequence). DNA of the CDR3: TGTGCCAGCAGCCAAAGTGGGGTTGATTTGAACACTGAAGCTTTCTTT. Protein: CASSQSGVDLNTEAFF.

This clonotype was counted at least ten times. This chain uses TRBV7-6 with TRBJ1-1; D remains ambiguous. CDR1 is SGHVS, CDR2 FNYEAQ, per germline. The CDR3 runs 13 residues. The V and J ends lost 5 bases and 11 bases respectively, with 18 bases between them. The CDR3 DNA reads TGTGCCAGCAGCCCCCGCTCCCGGGGAGACGCTTTCTTT. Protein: CASSPRSRGDAFF.

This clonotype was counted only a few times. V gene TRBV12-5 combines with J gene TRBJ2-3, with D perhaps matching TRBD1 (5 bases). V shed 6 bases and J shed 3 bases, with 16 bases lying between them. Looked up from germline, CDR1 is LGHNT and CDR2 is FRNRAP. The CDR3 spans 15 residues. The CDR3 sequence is CASGPTGIGTDTQYF. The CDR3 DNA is TGTGCTAGTGGCCCTACAGGAATTGGGACAGATACGCAGTATTTT.

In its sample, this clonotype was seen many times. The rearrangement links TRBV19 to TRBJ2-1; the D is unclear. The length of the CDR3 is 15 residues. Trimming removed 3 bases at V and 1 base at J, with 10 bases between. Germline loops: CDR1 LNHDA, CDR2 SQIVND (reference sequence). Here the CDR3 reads CASSIKASSYNEQFF. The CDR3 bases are TGTGCCAGTAGTATTAAGGCGAGTTCCTACAATGAGCAGTTCTTC.

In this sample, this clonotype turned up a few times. As DNA, the CDR3 is TGTGCCAGCAGTGAAGGGATCTCTAGGGAGCAGTTCTTC. This sequence encodes CASSEGISREQFF. V usage is TRBV6-1 and J usage is TRBJ2-1; no clear D. Per germline, CDR1 MNHNS and CDR2 SASEGT. CDR3 size: 13 residues. V dropped 1 base and J dropped 10 bases, with 11 bases sitting between them.

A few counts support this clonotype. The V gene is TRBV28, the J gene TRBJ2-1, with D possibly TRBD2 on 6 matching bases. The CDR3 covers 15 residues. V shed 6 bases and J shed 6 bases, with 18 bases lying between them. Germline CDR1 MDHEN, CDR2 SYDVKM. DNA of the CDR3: TGTGCCAGCAGGCCCCCGGGGGTCCCTAGCAATGAGCAGTTCTTC. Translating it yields CASRPPGVPSNEQFF.

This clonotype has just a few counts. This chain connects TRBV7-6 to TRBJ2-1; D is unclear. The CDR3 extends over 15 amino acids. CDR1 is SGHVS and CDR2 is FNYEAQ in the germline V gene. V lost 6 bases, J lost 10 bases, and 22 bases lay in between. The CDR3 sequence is CASSRTPGVEAEQFF. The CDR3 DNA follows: TGTGCCAGCAGTCGGACCCCAGGTGTCGAGGCGGAGCAGTTCTTC.